This T cell receptor beta chain was sequenced during a study of T-cell reconstitution after alpha-beta-depleted transplantation in children. Study results and limitations: Reports say that about two months after transplant, the alpha-beta T cells came out of several hundred graft clones that had expanded. The main origin of T-cell counts and diversity one year after transplant was newly produced T cells.

The germline V gene encodes CDR1 SGHRS and CDR2 YFSETQ. V lost 4 bases and J lost 4; bases outside the gene matches: 10. The CDR3 consists of 16 residues. This clonotype has only a few counts. Antigen unknown. Unique molecular identifiers were built into the TCRbeta library. In TCRdb, the PCR reads were re-called with MiXCR into one record per CDR3 protein. The repertoire holds about 420,000 distinct CDR3 sequences, about 17% seen once, with roughly 29% in the top ten. Here the sequenced sample was PBMCs, mostly from graft donor cells, taken 360 days after TCRalphabeta/CD19-depleted stem cell transplant. The chain couples TRBV5-1 to TRBJ2-2; 7 nucleotides match TRBD1. The clonotype was recovered from a boy in the first two years of life who had a stem cell transplant for Wiskott-Aldrich syndrome, so the T cells may come from the graft donor. CDR3 sequence reads: CASSPWTGRGTGELFF. The CDR3 DNA reads TGCGCCAGCAGCCCATGGACAGGCCGGGGCACCGGGGAGCTGTTTTTT.